The sequence of this T cell receptor beta chain was determined in a study of beta chain features in type 1 diabetes. As every portion of the isolated RNA was reverse transcribed, the sequencing read expressed TCRB transcripts. The protocol was immunoSEQ multiplex PCR, while the TCRdb copy is restricted to in-frame clones and leaves out a portion. The data contain 330,000 or so clones, 20% of them seen just once; the ten biggest clones take up 0.044%. The receptor's source is a woman between 18 and 29 years old in good health. The sample taken for sequencing was naive CD4+ T cells from blood.

CDR3 sequence: CASSLAGTGVINEQFF. CDR3 DNA sequence: TGCGCCAGCAGCTTGGCCGGGACAGGGGTTATCAATGAGCAGTTCTTC. J is TRBJ2-1 and V is TRBV5-1; 10 nucleotides align to TRBD1. The CDR3 is 16 amino acids. V trimming: 0 bases; J trimming: 6 bases; junction bases outside the gene matches: 6. Germline lookup yields CDR1 SGHRS and CDR2 YFSETQ. Filled out from reference TRBV5-1 and TRBJ2-1, the complete variable domain reads KAGVTQTPRYLIKTRGQQVTLSCSPISGHRSVSWYQQTPGQGLQFLFEYFSETQRNKGNFPGRFSGRQFSNSRSEMNVSTLELGDSALYLCASSLAGTGVINEQFFGPGTRLTVL.